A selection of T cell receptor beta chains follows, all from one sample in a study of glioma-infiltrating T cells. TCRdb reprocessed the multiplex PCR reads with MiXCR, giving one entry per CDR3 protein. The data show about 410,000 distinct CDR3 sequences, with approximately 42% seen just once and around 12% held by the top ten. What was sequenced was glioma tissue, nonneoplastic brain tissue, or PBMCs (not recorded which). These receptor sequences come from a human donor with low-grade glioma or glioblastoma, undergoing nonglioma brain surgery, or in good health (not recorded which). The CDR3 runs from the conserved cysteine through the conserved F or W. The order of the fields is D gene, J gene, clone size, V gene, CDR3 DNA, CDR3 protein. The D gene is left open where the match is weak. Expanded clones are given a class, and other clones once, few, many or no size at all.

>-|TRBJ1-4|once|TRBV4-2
TGTGCCAGCAGCCAAGGAGGGCGCAGGGGTGAAGAACTGTTTTTT
CASSQGGRRGEELFF
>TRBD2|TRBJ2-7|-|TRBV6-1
TGTGCCAGCAGCCGAGAGGGACTACCCGCCGAGCAGTACTTC
CASSREGLPAEQYF
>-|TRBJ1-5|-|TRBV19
TGTGCCACCACCGCTAGGTGGTACAATCAGCCCCAGCATTTT
CATTARWYNQPQHF
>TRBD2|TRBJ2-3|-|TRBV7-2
TGTGCCAGCAGCTGGCCTTCTCCCTCTAGCGGGTCATACACAGATACGCAGTATTTT
CASSWPSPSSGSYTDTQYF
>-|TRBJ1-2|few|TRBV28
TGTGCCAGCAGTCAACTCGGACGGGGCTATGGCTACACCTTC
CASSQLGRGYGYTF
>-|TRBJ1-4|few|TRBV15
TGTGCCACCAGCAGGGGCCCGGGACGGGCTAATGAAAAACTGTTTTTT
CATSRGPGRANEKLFF
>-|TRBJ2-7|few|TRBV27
TGTGCCAGCAGAATTCCGACGGACGGTGCCTCCTACGAGCAGTACTTC
CASRIPTDGASYEQYF
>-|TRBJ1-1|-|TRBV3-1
TGTGCCAGCAGCCCAAACTCTTGGGACGGCACTGAAGCTTTCTTT
CASSPNSWDGTEAFF
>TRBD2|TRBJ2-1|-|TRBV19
TGTGCCAGTAGTATAGAGGGACTAGCCGTCAATGAGCAGTTCTTC
CASSIEGLAVNEQFF
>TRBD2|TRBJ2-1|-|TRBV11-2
TGTGCCAGCAGCTTAAGCCTAGCGGGAGCATACAATGAGCAGTTCTTC
CASSLSLAGAYNEQFF
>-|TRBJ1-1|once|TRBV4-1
TGCGCCAGCAGGCAATTACCGGGGGTGACTGAAGCTTTCTTT
CASRQLPGVTEAFF
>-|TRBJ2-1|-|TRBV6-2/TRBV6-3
TGTGCCAGCAGGGGTTGGGGGGAGCATGAGCAGTTCTTC
CASRGWGEHEQFF
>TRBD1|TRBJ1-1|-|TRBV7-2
TGTGCCAGCAACAGGGGGCGCCAGTCTTGGGCTTTCTTT
CASNRGRQSWAFF
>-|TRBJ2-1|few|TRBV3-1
TGTGCCAGCAGCCAGAGACAGACCTCCGGTGGGCAGTTCTTC
CASSQRQTSGGQFF
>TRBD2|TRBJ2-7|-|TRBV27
TGTGCCAGCAGATTAGGGCTAGCGGCGGGCGAGCAGTACTTC
CASRLGLAAGEQYF